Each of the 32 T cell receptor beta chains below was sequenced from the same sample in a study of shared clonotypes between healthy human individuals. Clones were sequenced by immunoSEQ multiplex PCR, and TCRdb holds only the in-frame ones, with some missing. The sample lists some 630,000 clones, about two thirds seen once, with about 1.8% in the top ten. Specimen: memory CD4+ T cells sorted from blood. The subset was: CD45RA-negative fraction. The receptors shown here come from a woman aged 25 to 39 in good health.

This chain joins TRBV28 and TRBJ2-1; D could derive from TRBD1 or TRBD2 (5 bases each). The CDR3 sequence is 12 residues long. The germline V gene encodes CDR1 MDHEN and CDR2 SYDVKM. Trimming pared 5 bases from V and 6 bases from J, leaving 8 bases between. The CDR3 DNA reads TGTGCCAGCAGTGGGGGACGCAATGAGCAGTTCTTC. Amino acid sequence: CASSGGRNEQFF.

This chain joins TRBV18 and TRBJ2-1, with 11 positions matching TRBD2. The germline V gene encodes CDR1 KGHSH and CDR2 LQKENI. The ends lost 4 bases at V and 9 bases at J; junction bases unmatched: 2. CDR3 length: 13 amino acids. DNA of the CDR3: TGTGCCAGCTCACGCACTAGCGGGGGTGAGCAGTTCTTC. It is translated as CASSRTSGGEQFF.

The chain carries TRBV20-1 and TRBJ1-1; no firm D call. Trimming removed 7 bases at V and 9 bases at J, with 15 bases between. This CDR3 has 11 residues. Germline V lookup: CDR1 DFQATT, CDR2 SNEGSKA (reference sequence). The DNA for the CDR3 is TGCAGTGGACTAGTTAGTTATAAAGCTTTCTTT. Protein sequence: CSGLVSYKAFF.

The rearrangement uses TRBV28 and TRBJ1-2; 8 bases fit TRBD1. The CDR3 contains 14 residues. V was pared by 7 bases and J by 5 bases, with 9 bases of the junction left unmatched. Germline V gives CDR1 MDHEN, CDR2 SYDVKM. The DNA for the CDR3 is TGTGCCAGCACCTCCACGGACAGGGTTTATGGCTACACCTTC. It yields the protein CASTSTDRVYGYTF.

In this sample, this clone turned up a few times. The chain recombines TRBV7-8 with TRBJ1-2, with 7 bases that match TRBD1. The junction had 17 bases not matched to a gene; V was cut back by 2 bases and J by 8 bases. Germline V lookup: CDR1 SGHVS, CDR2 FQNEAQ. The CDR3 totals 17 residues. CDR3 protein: CASSLYGTEISIGGYTF. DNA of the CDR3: TGTGCCAGCAGCTTATACGGGACAGAAATATCTATCGGCGGCTACACCTTC.

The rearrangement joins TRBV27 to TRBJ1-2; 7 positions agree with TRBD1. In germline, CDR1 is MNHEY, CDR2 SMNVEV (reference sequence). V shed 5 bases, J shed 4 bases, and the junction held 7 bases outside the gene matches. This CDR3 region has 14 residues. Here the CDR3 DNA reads TGTGCCAGCAGTCCCCAGACAGGGCCCTATGGCTACACCTTC. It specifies CASSPQTGPYGYTF.

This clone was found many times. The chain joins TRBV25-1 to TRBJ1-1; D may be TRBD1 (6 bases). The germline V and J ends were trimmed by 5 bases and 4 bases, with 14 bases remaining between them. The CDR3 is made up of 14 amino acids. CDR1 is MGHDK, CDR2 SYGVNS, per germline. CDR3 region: CASSTIGGGTEAFF. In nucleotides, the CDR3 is TGTGCCAGCAGTACTATTGGAGGGGGCACTGAAGCTTTCTTT.

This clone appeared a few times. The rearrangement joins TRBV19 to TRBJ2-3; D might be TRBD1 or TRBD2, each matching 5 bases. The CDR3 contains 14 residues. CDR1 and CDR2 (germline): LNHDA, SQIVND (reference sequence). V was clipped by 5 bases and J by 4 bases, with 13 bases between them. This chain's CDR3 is CASSSAPGPDTQYF. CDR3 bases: TGTGCCAGTAGTTCGGCCCCGGGACCAGATACGCAGTATTTT.

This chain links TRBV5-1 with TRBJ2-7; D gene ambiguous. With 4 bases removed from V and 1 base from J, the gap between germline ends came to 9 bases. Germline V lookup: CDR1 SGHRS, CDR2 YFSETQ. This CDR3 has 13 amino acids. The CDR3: CASSPTGSYEQYF. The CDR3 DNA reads TGCGCCAGCAGCCCTACTGGGTCCTACGAGCAGTACTTC.

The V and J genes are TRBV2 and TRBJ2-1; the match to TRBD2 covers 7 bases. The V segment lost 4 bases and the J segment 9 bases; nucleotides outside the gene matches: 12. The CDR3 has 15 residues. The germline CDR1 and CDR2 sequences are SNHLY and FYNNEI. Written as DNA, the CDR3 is TGTGCCAGCAGTGGTAGGACTAGTGGATCGGTTGAGCAGTTCTTC. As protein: CASSGRTSGSVEQFF.

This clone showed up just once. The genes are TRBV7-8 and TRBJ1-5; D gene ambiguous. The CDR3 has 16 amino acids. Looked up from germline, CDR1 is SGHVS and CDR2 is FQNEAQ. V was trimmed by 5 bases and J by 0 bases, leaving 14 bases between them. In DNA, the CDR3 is TGTGCCAGCAGCCTCTCCGGACGGAATAGCAATCAGCCCCAGCATTTT. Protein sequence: CASSLSGRNSNQPQHF.

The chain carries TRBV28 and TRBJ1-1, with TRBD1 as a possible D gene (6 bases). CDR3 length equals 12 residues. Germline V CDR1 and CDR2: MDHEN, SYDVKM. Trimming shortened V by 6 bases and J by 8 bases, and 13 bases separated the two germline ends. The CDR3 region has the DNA TGTGCCAGCAGACTACAGGGTAGGGAAGCTTTCTTT. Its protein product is CASRLQGREAFF.

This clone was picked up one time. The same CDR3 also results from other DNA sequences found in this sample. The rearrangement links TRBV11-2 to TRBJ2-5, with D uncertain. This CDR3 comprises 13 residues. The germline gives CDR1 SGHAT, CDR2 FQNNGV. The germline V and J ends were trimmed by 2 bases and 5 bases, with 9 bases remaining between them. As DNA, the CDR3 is TGTGCCAGCAGCTTAAACAGAAGGGAGACCCAGTACTTC. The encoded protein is CASSLNRRETQYF.

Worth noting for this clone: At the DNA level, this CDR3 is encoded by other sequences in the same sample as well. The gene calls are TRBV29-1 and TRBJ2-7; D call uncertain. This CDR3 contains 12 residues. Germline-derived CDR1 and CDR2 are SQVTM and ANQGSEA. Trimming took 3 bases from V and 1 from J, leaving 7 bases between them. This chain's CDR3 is CSVDSGSYEQYF. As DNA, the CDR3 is TGCAGCGTTGACAGTGGATCCTACGAGCAGTACTTC.

CDR3 sequence reads: CASSPLDRPVNTEAFF. CDR3 coding DNA: TGTGCCAGCAGTCCACTAGACAGGCCGGTGAACACTGAAGCTTTCTTT. This chain joins TRBV28 and TRBJ1-1; tentatively, D is TRBD1 (6 bases). Per the germline V gene, CDR1 is MDHEN and CDR2 is SYDVKM. V was trimmed by 5 bases and J by 0 bases, leaving 16 bases between them. The CDR3 has 16 residues.

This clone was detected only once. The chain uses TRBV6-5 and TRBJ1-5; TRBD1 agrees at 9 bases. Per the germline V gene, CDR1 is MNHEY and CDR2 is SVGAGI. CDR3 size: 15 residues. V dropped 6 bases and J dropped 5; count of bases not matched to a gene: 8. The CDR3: CASSRGTGRHQPQHF. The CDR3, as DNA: TGTGCCAGCAGCCGCGGGACAGGGCGGCATCAGCCCCAGCATTTT.

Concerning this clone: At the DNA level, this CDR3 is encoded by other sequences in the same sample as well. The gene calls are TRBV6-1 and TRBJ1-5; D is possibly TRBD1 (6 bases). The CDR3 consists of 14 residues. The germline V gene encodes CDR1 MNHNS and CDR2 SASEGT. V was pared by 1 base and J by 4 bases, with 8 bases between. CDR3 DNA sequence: TGTGCCAGCAGTGAAGGCAGGGGTAATCAGCCCCAGCATTTT. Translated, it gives CASSEGRGNQPQHF.

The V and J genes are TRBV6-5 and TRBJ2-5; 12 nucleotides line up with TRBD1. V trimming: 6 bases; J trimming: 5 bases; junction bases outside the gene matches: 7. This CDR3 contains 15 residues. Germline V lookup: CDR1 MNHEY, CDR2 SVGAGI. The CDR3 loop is CASSPGTGGFETQYF. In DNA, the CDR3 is TGTGCCAGCAGCCCCGGGACAGGGGGCTTCGAGACCCAGTACTTC.

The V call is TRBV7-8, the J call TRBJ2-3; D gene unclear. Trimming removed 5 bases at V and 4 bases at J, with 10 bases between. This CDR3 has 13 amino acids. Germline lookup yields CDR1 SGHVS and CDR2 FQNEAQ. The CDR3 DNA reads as TGTGCCAGCAGCACCCGAGTTGCAGATACGCAGTATTTT. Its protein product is CASSTRVADTQYF.

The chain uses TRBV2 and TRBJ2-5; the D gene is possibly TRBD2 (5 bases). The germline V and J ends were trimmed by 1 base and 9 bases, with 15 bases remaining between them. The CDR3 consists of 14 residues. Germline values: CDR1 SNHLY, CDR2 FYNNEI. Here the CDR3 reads CASSEVQNAEAQYF. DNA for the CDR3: TGTGCCAGCAGTGAAGTACAGAACGCGGAGGCCCAGTACTTC.

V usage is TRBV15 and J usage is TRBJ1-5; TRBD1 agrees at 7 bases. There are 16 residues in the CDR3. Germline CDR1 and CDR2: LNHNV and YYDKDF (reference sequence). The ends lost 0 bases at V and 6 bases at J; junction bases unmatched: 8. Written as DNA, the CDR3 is TGTGCCACCAGCAGAGATTCTGATTCAGGGGGTCAGCCCCAGCATTTT. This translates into CATSRDSDSGGQPQHF. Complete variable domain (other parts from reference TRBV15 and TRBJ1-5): DAMVIQNPRYQVTQFGKPVTLSCSQTLNHNVMYWYQQKSSQAPKLLFHYYDKDFNNEADTPDNFQSRRPNTSFCFLDIRSPGLGDTAMYLCATSRDSDSGGQPQHFGDGTRLSIL.

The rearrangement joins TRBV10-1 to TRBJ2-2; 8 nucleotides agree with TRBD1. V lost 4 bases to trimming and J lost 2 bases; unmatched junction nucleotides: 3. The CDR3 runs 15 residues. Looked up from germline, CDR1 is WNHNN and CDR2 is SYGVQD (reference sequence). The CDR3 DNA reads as TGCGCCAGCAGTGCCAGGGGGCTTAACACCGGGGAGCTGTTTTTT. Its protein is CASSARGLNTGELFF.

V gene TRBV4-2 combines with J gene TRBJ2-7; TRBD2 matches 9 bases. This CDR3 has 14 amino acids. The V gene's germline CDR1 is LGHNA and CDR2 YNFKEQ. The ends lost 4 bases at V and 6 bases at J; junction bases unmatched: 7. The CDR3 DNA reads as TGTGCCAGCAGCCCATTAGCGGGAGCGGGCGAGCAGTACTTC. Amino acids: CASSPLAGAGEQYF.

The CDR3: CASSLSATVETQYF. In DNA form, the CDR3 reads TGTGCCAGCAGTTTATCGGCCACAGTCGAGACCCAGTACTTC. This chain links TRBV27 with TRBJ2-5; D gene uncertain. This CDR3 region has 14 residues. V was shortened by 0 bases and J by 5 bases, with 10 bases between the two germline ends. Germline-derived CDR1 and CDR2 are MNHEY and SMNVEV (reference sequence).

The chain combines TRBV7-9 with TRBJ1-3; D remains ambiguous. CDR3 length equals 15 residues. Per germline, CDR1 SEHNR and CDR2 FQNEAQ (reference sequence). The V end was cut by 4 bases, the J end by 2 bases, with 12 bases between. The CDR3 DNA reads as TGTGCCAGCAGCTATCGGGGAGGGACTGGAAACACCATATATTTT. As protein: CASSYRGGTGNTIYF. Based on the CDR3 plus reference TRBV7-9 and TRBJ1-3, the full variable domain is DTGVSQNPRHKITKRGQNVTFRCDPISEHNRLYWYRQTLGQGPEFLTYFQNEAQLEKSRLLSDRFSAERPKGSFSTLEIQRTEQGDSAMYLCASSYRGGTGNTIYFGEGSWLTVV.

CDR3 sequence: CASSLNSGPGNTIYF. The DNA for the CDR3 is TGTGCCAGCAGCTTAAATTCGGGTCCTGGAAACACCATATATTTT. V usage is TRBV7-9 and J usage is TRBJ1-3; D is unclear. Germline assignment: CDR1 SEHNR and CDR2 FQNEAQ (reference sequence). V was cut by 2 bases and J by 2 bases, with 10 bases left in between. The CDR3 is 15 amino acids.

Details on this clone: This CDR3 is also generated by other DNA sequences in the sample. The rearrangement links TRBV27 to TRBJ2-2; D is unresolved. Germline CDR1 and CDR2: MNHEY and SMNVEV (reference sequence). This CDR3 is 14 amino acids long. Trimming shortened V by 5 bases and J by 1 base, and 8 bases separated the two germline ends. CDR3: CASSVRRNTGELFF. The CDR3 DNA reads TGTGCCAGCAGTGTGCGGAGGAACACCGGGGAGCTGTTTTTT.

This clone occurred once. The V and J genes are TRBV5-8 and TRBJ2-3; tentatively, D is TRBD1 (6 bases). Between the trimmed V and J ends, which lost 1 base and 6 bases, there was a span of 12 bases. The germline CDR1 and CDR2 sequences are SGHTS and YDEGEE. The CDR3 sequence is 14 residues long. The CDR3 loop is CASSLRQGSDTQYF. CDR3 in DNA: TGTGCCAGCAGCTTGAGGCAGGGGTCGGATACGCAGTATTTT.

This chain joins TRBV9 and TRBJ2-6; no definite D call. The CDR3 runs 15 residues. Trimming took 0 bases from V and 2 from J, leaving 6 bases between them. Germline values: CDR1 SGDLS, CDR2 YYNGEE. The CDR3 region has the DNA TGTGCCAGCAGCGTAGCTGGGACTGGGGCCAACGTCCTGACTTTC. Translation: CASSVAGTGANVLTF.

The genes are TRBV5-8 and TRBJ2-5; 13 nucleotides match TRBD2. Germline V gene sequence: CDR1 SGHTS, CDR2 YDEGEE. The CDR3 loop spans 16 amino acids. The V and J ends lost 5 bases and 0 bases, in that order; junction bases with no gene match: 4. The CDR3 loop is CASRGGTSGNQETQYF. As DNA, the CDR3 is TGTGCCAGCAGGGGGGGGACTAGCGGGAACCAAGAGACCCAGTACTTC.

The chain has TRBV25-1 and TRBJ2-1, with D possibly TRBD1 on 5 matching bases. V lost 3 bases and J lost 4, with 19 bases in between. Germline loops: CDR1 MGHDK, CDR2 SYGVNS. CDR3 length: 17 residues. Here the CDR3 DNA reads TGTGCCAGCAGTGACCCCGACAGAGACCCACCATACAATGAGCAGTTCTTC. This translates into CASSDPDRDPPYNEQFF.

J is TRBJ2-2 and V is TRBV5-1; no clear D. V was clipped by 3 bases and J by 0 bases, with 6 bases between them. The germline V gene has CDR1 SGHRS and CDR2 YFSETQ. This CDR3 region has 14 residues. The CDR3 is CASSSEPNTGELFF. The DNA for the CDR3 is TGCGCCAGCAGCTCGGAGCCGAACACCGGGGAGCTGTTTTTT. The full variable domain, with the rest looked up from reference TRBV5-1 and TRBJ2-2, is KAGVTQTPRYLIKTRGQQVTLSCSPISGHRSVSWYQQTPGQGLQFLFEYFSETQRNKGNFPGRFSGRQFSNSRSEMNVSTLELGDSALYLCASSSEPNTGELFFGEGSRLTVL.